These 19 T cell receptor beta chains came from one sample sequenced in a study of HIV-infected children after antiretroviral therapy interruption. The treatment: PENTA 11 planned treatment interruption arm or continuous ART arm. The TCR library was built from RNA with a 3' RACE protocol and unique molecular identifiers. TCRdb reprocessed the 3' RACE reads with MiXCR, giving one entry per CDR3 protein. The top ten clones hold approximately 0.7% of a sample with about 46,000 distinct CDR3 sequences, 4.3% of them seen once. Sample: CD45RA+ CD4+ T cells from PBMCs, pooled from several time points, taken from a donor given antiretroviral therapy, either interrupted or continuous. Subset described: naive CD4+ CD45RA+ CD45RO- T cells. These receptor sequences come from a pool of human donors with HIV.

This clonotype was counted ten times or more. The rearrangement joins TRBV25-1 to TRBJ2-1, with D perhaps matching TRBD1 (6 bases). Germline-derived CDR1 and CDR2 are MGHDK and SYGVNS. CDR3 length: 15 amino acids. The germline V and J ends were trimmed by 7 bases and 0 bases, with 13 bases remaining between them. For the CDR3, the DNA is TGTGCCAGCACGTCCGGGACAAGCTCCTACAATGAGCAGTTCTTC. It specifies CASTSGTSSYNEQFF.

This clonotype appeared many times. The chain has TRBV19 and TRBJ2-4; TRBD1 matches 7 bases. This CDR3 spans 18 amino acids. V lost 11 bases and J lost 0; bases outside the gene matches: 19. The germline V gene encodes CDR1 LNHDA and CDR2 SQIVND (reference sequence). CDR3 DNA: TGTGCCTCGTCAAAGATAATCGGGACAGAACTAGCCAAAAACATTCAGTACTTC. Amino acids: CASSKIIGTELAKNIQYF.

This clonotype has ten or more counts. V and J are TRBV2 and TRBJ2-2; D unresolved. V gave up 5 bases and J gave up 6 bases, with 13 bases separating them. In germline, CDR1 is SNHLY, CDR2 FYNNEI. The CDR3 runs 14 residues. CDR3 nucleotides: TGTGCCAGCAGTCCCGGCCCCCTTTCCGGGGAGCTGTTTTTT. Translated, it gives CASSPGPLSGELFF.

At least ten counts were recorded for this clonotype. The chain couples TRBV6-6 to TRBJ2-3, with D possibly TRBD2 on 5 matching bases. CDR1 MNHNY and CDR2 SVGAGI come from the germline V gene (reference sequence). There are 16 residues in the CDR3. V was pared by 7 bases and J by 0 bases, with 17 bases between. The CDR3 region has the DNA TGTGCCAGCACCTACGGAGGCAGAAAGAGCACAGATACGCAGTATTTT. Its protein is CASTYGGRKSTDTQYF.

Ten or more counts support this clonotype. The chain has TRBV7-2 and TRBJ1-1, with D possibly TRBD1 on 5 matching bases. This CDR3 is 16 amino acids long. Per the germline V gene, CDR1 is SGHTA and CDR2 is FQGNSA. Trimming took off 0 bases at V and 1 base at J, with 12 bases between the two ends. CDR3 coding DNA: TGTGCCAGCAGCTTAGCAGGGACCGCGGCGAACACTGAAGCTTTCTTT. This sequence encodes CASSLAGTAANTEAFF.

This clonotype was seen ten or more times. The chain is built from TRBV7-9 and TRBJ1-1; weak D call: TRBD1 (5 bases). The CDR3 spans 15 residues. Trimming took off 7 bases at V and 1 base at J, with 16 bases between the two ends. CDR1 is SEHNR, CDR2 FQNEAQ, per germline (reference sequence). The CDR3 sequence: CASTPTRQGNTEAFF. The CDR3 nucleotides are TGTGCCAGCACCCCAACCCGGCAGGGGAACACTGAAGCTTTCTTT. The full variable domain, its missing parts supplied by reference TRBV7-9 and TRBJ1-1, is DTGVSQNPRHKITKRGQNVTFRCDPISEHNRLYWYRQTLGQGPEFLTYFQNEAQLEKSRLLSDRFSAERPKGSFSTLEIQRTEQGDSAMYLCASTPTRQGNTEAFFGQGTRLTVV.

This clonotype was observed a handful of times. The chain uses TRBV30 and TRBJ1-5; D call uncertain. V was pared by 2 bases and J by 4 bases, with 9 bases between. The V gene's germline CDR1 is GTSNPN and CDR2 SVGIG (reference sequence). The CDR3 runs 13 residues. This CDR3 reads CAWSSRINQPQHF. The DNA of the CDR3 is TGTGCCTGGAGTTCCAGGATAAATCAGCCCCAGCATTTT.

Remarks on this clonotype: One end of the junction fails to match germline, which may point to a read error. The chain joins TRBV5-1 to TRBJ2-7, with a tentative D call TRBD1 (6 bases). This CDR3 has 14 amino acids. Germline V gene sequence: CDR1 SGHRS, CDR2 YFSETQ. Here the CDR3 DNA reads TGCACCAGCAGCAACGGACAGCCCGCCTACGAGCAGTACTTC. It is translated as CTSSNGQPAYEQYF.

In this sample, this clonotype turned up many times. The V call is TRBV20-1, the J call TRBJ1-5, with no clear D. Germline V gene data show CDR1 as DFQATT and CDR2 as SNEGSKA (reference sequence). The CDR3 is 13 amino acids. The ends were cut back, 3 bases at V and 0 bases at J, with 6 bases in the middle. The CDR3 DNA reads as TGCAGTGCTAGGGATCCTAGCAATCAGCCCCAGCATTTT. This gives the protein CSARDPSNQPQHF.

This clonotype was seen more than once but under ten times. The rearrangement joins TRBV4-1 to TRBJ1-2; weak D call: TRBD1 (5 bases). The germline V gene encodes CDR1 MGHRA and CDR2 YSYEKL. This CDR3 region has 15 residues. Trimming shortened V by 3 bases and J by 3 bases, and 14 bases separated the two germline ends. The CDR3 DNA follows: TGCGCCAGCAGCCACATCAGTAGGGGAGACTATGGCTACACCTTC. Its protein product is CASSHISRGDYGYTF.

This clonotype was picked up many times. V usage is TRBV20-1 and J usage is TRBJ1-1, with D maybe TRBD1 (5 bases). Germline V gives CDR1 DFQATT, CDR2 SNEGSKA (reference sequence). The CDR3 runs 11 residues. V lost 7 bases and J lost 3, with 9 bases in between. The CDR3 loop reads CSGTRDTEAFF. The CDR3 region has the DNA TGCAGTGGTACCAGGGACACTGAAGCTTTCTTT.

This clonotype was detected ten times or more. The rearrangement joins TRBV29-1 to TRBJ2-1; D unclear. CDR1 and CDR2 (germline): SQVTM, ANQGSEA. This CDR3 spans 12 amino acids. V dropped 2 bases and J dropped 13 bases, with 15 bases sitting between them. The CDR3 loop is CSVESRRSIQFF. CDR3 sequence (DNA): TGCAGCGTTGAAAGTCGCAGGTCGATCCAGTTCTTC.

This clonotype showed up many times. The chain has TRBV19 and TRBJ1-4; TRBD1 matches at 9 bases. Trimming at V came to 8 bases and at J to 12 bases, leaving 16 bases not matched to a gene. This CDR3 has 15 amino acids. From germline, CDR1 is LNHDA and CDR2 SQIVND (reference sequence). This chain's CDR3 is CASAPVRDRAPELFF. The CDR3 DNA is TGTGCCAGTGCCCCGGTCCGGGACAGGGCCCCTGAACTGTTTTTT.

This clonotype was seen at least ten times. V and J are TRBV3-1 and TRBJ1-3; D gene unclear. The CDR3 runs 16 residues. With 4 bases removed from V and 0 bases from J, the gap between germline ends came to 13 bases. Germline assignment: CDR1 LGHDT and CDR2 YNNKEL (reference sequence). The CDR3 DNA reads as TGTGCCAGCAGCCCCCTGATGCAGAACTCTGGAAACACCATATATTTT. Its protein is CASSPLMQNSGNTIYF.

This clonotype has a handful of counts. This chain uses TRBV7-2 with TRBJ2-7, with TRBD2 identical over 8 bases. V lost 1 base to trimming and J lost 2 bases; unmatched junction nucleotides: 7. The germline V gene has CDR1 SGHTA and CDR2 FQGNSA. The CDR3 is made up of 16 amino acids. The CDR3: CASSLEGTSSAYEQYF. The CDR3 region has the DNA TGTGCCAGCAGCTTAGAGGGGACTAGTTCGGCCTACGAGCAGTACTTC.

V gene TRBV30 combines with J gene TRBJ1-3; no clear D gene. V dropped 4 bases and J dropped 0 bases, with 4 bases sitting between them. The CDR3 covers 12 residues. Germline V CDR1 and CDR2: GTSNPN, SVGIG (reference sequence). The CDR3 bases are TGTGCCTGGAAGGACTCTGGAAACACCATATATTTT. It specifies CAWKDSGNTIYF.

This clonotype was counted at least ten times. This chain joins TRBV29-1 and TRBJ2-2; 7 bases line up with TRBD2. Germline V gives CDR1 SQVTM, CDR2 ANQGSEA. V was clipped by 4 bases and J by 1 base; unmatched bases: 9. The CDR3 covers 16 residues. The CDR3 here is CSVAGVRGGNTGELFF. As DNA, the CDR3 is TGCAGCGTTGCCGGCGTTCGCGGGGGGAACACCGGGGAGCTGTTTTTT.

In this sample, this clonotype is medium-sized. The chain recombines TRBV6-6 with TRBJ1-5; D is possibly TRBD1 (6 bases). Trimming took 4 bases from V and 1 from J, leaving 11 bases between them. The CDR3 contains 15 residues. From germline, CDR1 is MNHNY and CDR2 SVGAGI (reference sequence). The CDR3 coding sequence is TGTGCCAGCAGTTTTAGGGGGGCAAGCAATCAGCCCCAGCATTTT. It specifies CASSFRGASNQPQHF.

This clonotype has ten or more counts. The chain couples TRBV6-6 to TRBJ2-1, with D unresolved. CDR1 and CDR2 from the germline V gene are MNHNY and SVGAGI (reference sequence). CDR3 size: 14 residues. Trimming shortened V by 6 bases and J by 14 bases, and 23 bases separated the two germline ends. The CDR3 sequence is CASSHPRDTPTKFF. As DNA, the CDR3 is TGTGCCAGCAGCCACCCACGTGACACACCGACCAAGTTCTTC.